This T cell receptor (beta chain) is from a study of immune heterogeneity within non-small cell lung tumors. Whole-study findings and limits: The repertoire of each individual patient held high-frequency T-cell receptor beta clonotypes that were largely distinct from those of other patients. There were identical dominant CDR3 beta clonotypes recurring across tumor sites within a patient, together with site-unique high-frequency clones.

For each sample, template was around 600 ng of bulk tumor genomic DNA. Doctors removed several biopsies from each primary tumor during surgery, keeping them far apart. Patients with untreated, newly diagnosed non-small cell lung cancer underwent curative surgery. This clonotype counts as medium-sized. No antigen is known for it. Multiplex PCR with 32 V and 13 J primers amplified TCR beta CDR3. TCRdb used MiXCR to reprocess the multiplex PCR reads, holding one entry per CDR3 protein. The table has thousands of distinct CDR3 sequences, 25% to 35% seen once. Per the germline V gene, CDR1 is MNHEY and CDR2 is SMNVEV (reference sequence). CDR3 size: 16 residues. V was pared by 3 bases and J by 0 bases, with 4 bases of the junction left unmatched.

The chain employs TRBV27 and TRBJ2-3; 9 positions agree with TRBD2. The specimen sequenced was lung tumor tissue. The clonotype comes from a man between 60 and 70 years old with non-small cell lung cancer. The CDR3 sequence is CASSFWLAGSTDTQYF. The CDR3 bases are TGTGCCAGCAGTTTCTGGCTAGCGGGAAGCACAGATACGCAGTATTTT.